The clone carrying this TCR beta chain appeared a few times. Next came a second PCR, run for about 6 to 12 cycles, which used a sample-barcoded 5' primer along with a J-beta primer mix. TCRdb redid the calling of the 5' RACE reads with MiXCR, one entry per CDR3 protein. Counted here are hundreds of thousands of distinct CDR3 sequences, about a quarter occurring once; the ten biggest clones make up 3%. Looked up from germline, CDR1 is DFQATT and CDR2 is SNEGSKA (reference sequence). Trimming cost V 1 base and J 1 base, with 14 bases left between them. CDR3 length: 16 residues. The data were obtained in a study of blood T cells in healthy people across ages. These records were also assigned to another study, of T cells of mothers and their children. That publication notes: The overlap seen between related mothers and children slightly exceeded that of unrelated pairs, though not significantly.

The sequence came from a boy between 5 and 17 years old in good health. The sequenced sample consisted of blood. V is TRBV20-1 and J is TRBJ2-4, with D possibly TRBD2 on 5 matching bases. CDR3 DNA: TGCAGTGCTAGAGGAGGGTGGTCGGGGGCCAAAAACATTCAGTACTTC. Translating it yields CSARGGWSGAKNIQYF.